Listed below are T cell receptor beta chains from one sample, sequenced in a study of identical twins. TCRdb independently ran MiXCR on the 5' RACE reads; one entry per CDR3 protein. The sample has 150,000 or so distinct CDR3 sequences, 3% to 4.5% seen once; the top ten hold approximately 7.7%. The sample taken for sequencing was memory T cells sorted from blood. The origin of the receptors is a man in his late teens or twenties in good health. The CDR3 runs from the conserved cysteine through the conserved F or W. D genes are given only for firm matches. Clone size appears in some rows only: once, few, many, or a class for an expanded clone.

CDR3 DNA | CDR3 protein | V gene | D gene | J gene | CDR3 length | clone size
TGTGCCAGCAGTTTCCTAGCAAATGAGCAGTTCTTC | CASSFLANEQFF | TRBV12-3/TRBV12-4 | . | TRBJ2-1 | 12 | many
TGTGCCAGCAGCCCCATCGGCGGGAGGGCCGCAGTCACCGGGGAGCTGTTTTTT | CASSPIGGRAAVTGELFF | TRBV6-1 | TRBD2 | TRBJ2-2 | 18 | few
TGCAGTGCCCTGTCGGTAGCGGGCCATGAGCAGTTCTTC | CSALSVAGHEQFF | TRBV20-1 | TRBD2 | TRBJ2-1 | 13 | many
TGTGCCAGCAGCTTGGTGGGGGGCGGGGAGGGCCCACCAGAGGCGGATGAGCAGTTCTTC | CASSLVGGGEGPPEADEQFF | TRBV5-6 | . | TRBJ2-1 | 20 | .
TGTGCCAGCAGCCCTCGGAGCTATGGCTACACCTTC | CASSPRSYGYTF | TRBV12-3/TRBV12-4 | . | TRBJ1-2 | 12 | many
TGTGCCAGCAGTTTAACTAGCATGGGAGAGACCCAGTACTTC | CASSLTSMGETQYF | TRBV12-3/TRBV12-4 | . | TRBJ2-5 | 14 | many
TGCGCCAGCAACCCCACAGGGGGCATTGGGAACACTGAAGCTTTCTTT | CASNPTGGIGNTEAFF | TRBV5-1 | TRBD1 | TRBJ1-1 | 16 | few
TGTGCCAGCAGCCCTGATTCAGGCCATAATTCACCCCTCCACTTT | CASSPDSGHNSPLHF | TRBV7-9 | . | TRBJ1-6 | 15 | many
TGTGCCAGCACCACGTCCGGGGGCTCCTATGGCTACACCTTC | CASTTSGGSYGYTF | TRBV12-3/TRBV12-4 | . | TRBJ1-2 | 14 | many
TGTGCCAGCAGTTACTCAATGACTAGCGGGAGCTGGTATGAGCAGTTCTTC | CASSYSMTSGSWYEQFF | TRBV6-5 | TRBD2 | TRBJ2-1 | 17 | few
TGTGCCAGCTCACCGTATAACACTCAACTTACCTACGAGCAGTACTTC | CASSPYNTQLTYEQYF | TRBV18 | . | TRBJ2-7 | 16 | many
TGCGCCAGCAGCTTGCAGGCTACGGGTTTGGATGGCTACACCTTC | CASSLQATGLDGYTF | TRBV5-1 | . | TRBJ1-2 | 15 | .
TGCAGTGCTAGAGAATCGCCTAACCCCACAGATACGCAGTATTTT | CSARESPNPTDTQYF | TRBV20-1 | . | TRBJ2-3 | 15 | many
TGTGCCAGCAGCGTAGTCCCCAGCGGGACAGGGTCGGGGGAGACCCAGTACTTC | CASSVVPSGTGSGETQYF | TRBV9 | TRBD1 | TRBJ2-5 | 18 | many
TGTGCCAGCAGCGATAAGCGTCGGGGTATGGGAGAGACCCAGTACTTC | CASSDKRRGMGETQYF | TRBV7-9 | . | TRBJ2-5 | 16 | many
TGTGCCAGCAGTGAAGGTGTAGCCAAAAACATTCAGTACTTC | CASSEGVAKNIQYF | TRBV6-1 | . | TRBJ2-4 | 14 | many
TGCGCCAGCAGCTGGATCGCCGACAATGAGCAGTTCTTC | CASSWIADNEQFF | TRBV5-1 | . | TRBJ2-1 | 13 | many
TGCGCCAGCAGCCAGGGGATTCAGGGGGCTGGGGCCAACGTCCTGACTTTC | CASSQGIQGAGANVLTF | TRBV4-3 | TRBD1 | TRBJ2-6 | 17 | .
TGTGCCAGCTCACCCTCCTACCAGACCACAGATACGCAGTATTTT | CASSPSYQTTDTQYF | TRBV18 | . | TRBJ2-3 | 15 | many
TGTGCCAGCAGTTTATTTAGCGGAGATAACAATGAGCAGTTCTTC | CASSLFSGDNNEQFF | TRBV12-3/TRBV12-4 | . | TRBJ2-1 | 15 | many
TGTGCCAGCAGCTTTAGCAGCGGGGACTCCTACGAGCAGTACTTC | CASSFSSGDSYEQYF | TRBV7-3 | TRBD2 | TRBJ2-7 | 15 | many
TGTGCCAGCTCCCTAGGAGTGCCCGACAAAAACATTCAGTACTTC | CASSLGVPDKNIQYF | TRBV18 | . | TRBJ2-4 | 15 | many
TGTGCCAGCAGCAAGGCCTTTTTGAACACCGGGGAGCTGTTTTTT | CASSKAFLNTGELFF | TRBV12-3/TRBV12-4 | . | TRBJ2-2 | 15 | many
TGTGCCAGCTCACCACCGCAAGGGGGGACCTACGAGCAGTACTTC | CASSPPQGGTYEQYF | TRBV18 | . | TRBJ2-7 | 15 | many
TGCAGTGCTAAGTCCATGGGGACTAGCGGGAGTTTGTCAGATACGCAGTATTTT | CSAKSMGTSGSLSDTQYF | TRBV20-1 | TRBD2 | TRBJ2-3 | 18 | many
TGTGCCAGCAGCTCCTCAACTAGCGGGAGATACAATGAGCAGTTCTTC | CASSSSTSGRYNEQFF | TRBV7-2 | TRBD2 | TRBJ2-1 | 16 | many